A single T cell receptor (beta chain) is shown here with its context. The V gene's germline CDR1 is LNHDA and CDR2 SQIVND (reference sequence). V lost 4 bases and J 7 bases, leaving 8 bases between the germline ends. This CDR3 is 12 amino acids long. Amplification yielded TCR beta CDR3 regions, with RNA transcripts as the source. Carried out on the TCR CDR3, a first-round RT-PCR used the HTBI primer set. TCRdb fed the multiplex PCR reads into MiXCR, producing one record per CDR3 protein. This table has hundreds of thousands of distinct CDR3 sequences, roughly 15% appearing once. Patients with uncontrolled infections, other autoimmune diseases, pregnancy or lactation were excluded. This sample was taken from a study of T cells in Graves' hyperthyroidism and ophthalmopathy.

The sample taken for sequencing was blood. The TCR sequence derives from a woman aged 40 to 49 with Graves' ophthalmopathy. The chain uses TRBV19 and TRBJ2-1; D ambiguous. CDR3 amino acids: CASSKRGNEQFF. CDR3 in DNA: TGTGCCAGTAGTAAGCGTGGGAATGAGCAGTTCTTC.